These 13 T cell receptor beta chains were all obtained from the same sample, sequenced in a study of response to subunit inactivated influenza vaccine (dated by TCRdb to 2016 to 2019). Libraries were constructed by RT-PCR. Sequencing was performed on an Illumina HiSeq 2500. Using fastp at Q25 and MiXCR, TCRdb reprocessed the public reads and kept productive beta chains. Under each unique CDR3 protein, matching rows form one entry showing the most common genes and DNA. The sample contains over 150,000 distinct CDR3 sequences, about 11% of them found a single time. The top ten constitute about 40% of the sample. The sequenced sample was CD8+ T cells sorted from PBMCs, obtained less than 25 months after vaccination. Receptors were obtained from a man between 50 and 75 years old who received an inactivated influenza vaccine. Donor details come from another sample of the same person, matched by shared clones.

The chain has TRBV7-9 and TRBJ2-7; possibly TRBD1 for D (6 bases). Germline V gene data show CDR1 as SEHNR and CDR2 as FQNEAQ (reference sequence). V was shortened by 1 base and J by 6 bases, with 13 bases between the two germline ends. This CDR3 region has 14 residues. The CDR3 sequence is CASSLGGRQIEQYF. In DNA, the CDR3 is TGTGCCAGCAGCTTAGGGGGGCGTCAGATCGAGCAGTACTTC.

This clonotype has just a few counts. The chain joins TRBV5-1 to TRBJ2-5; a possible D gene is TRBD2 (5 bases). Germline CDR1 SGHRS, CDR2 YFSETQ. The CDR3 contains 15 residues. Trimming took 1 base from V and 2 from J, leaving 12 bases between them. CDR3 coding DNA: TGCGCCAGCAGCTTGCTGCAGCGAGGGCAAGAGACCCAGTACTTC. Its translation: CASSLLQRGQETQYF.

In its sample, this clonotype was seen a few times. The V and J genes are TRBV24-1 and TRBJ2-2; unclear D gene. The V gene lost 6 bases and the J gene lost 2 bases, with 15 bases spanning the gap. Germline CDR1 reads KGHDR; CDR2 reads SFDVKD. The CDR3 runs 16 residues. CDR3 nucleotides: TGTGCCACCAGTCACCTTCTCGGCACCAACACCGGGGAGCTGTTTTTT. Encoded protein: CATSHLLGTNTGELFF.

This clonotype was seen repeatedly, ten times or more. V and J are TRBV27 and TRBJ2-3, with 7 nucleotides matching TRBD2. Germline lookup yields CDR1 MNHEY and CDR2 SMNVEV (reference sequence). V was pared by 5 bases and J by 2 bases, with 7 bases of the junction left unmatched. CDR3 length: 15 amino acids. The CDR3 is CASSPASGYTDTQYF. DNA of the CDR3: TGTGCCAGCAGTCCCGCTAGCGGTTACACAGATACGCAGTATTTT.

The gene calls are TRBV2 and TRBJ1-4; possible D gene TRBD1, 6 bases. Germline V gene lookup returns CDR1 SNHLY and CDR2 FYNNEI. The V end was cut by 7 bases, the J end by 0 bases, with 18 bases between. The CDR3 totals 17 residues. CDR3 sequence (DNA): TGTGCCAGCACCGTGGACAGAGAGAGTCCAACTAATGAAAAACTGTTTTTT. Translating gives CASTVDRESPTNEKLFF.

This clonotype was seen a handful of times. The chain recombines TRBV28 with TRBJ1-6, with TRBD1 identical over 10 bases. This CDR3 has 13 amino acids. The germline V gene has CDR1 MDHEN and CDR2 SYDVKM. The J segment lost 10 bases and the V segment lost 7 bases, leaving 4 bases of the junction unmatched. CDR3 residues: CASKGTGASPLHF. In nucleotides, the CDR3 is TGTGCCAGCAAAGGGACAGGGGCCTCACCCCTCCACTTT.

This clonotype was observed once. The chain recombines TRBV6-6 with TRBJ2-7; D may be TRBD1 (5 bases). V was trimmed by 4 bases and J by 3 bases, leaving 10 bases between them. This CDR3 region has 13 residues. CDR1 and CDR2 (germline): MNHNY, SVGAGI (reference sequence). CDR3 bases: TGTGCCAGCAGTTTCGAAGGGGACTACGAGCAGTACTTC. It encodes CASSFEGDYEQYF.

This chain joins TRBV20-1 and TRBJ2-7, with D possibly being TRBD1 or TRBD2 (5 bases each). Deletions cut 0 bases from V and 1 base from J, with 16 bases between. The CDR3 totals 16 residues. Germline CDR1 reads DFQATT; CDR2 reads SNEGSKA (reference sequence). The CDR3 is CSAREIPGPKSYEQYF. As DNA, the CDR3 is TGCAGTGCTAGAGAAATACCGGGACCAAAATCCTACGAGCAGTACTTC.

The J gene is TRBJ2-3, the V gene TRBV10-1; 8 bases are a match to TRBD1. Germline values: CDR1 WNHNN, CDR2 SYGVQD (reference sequence). Trimming at V came to 5 bases and at J to 4 bases, leaving 8 bases not matched to a gene. CDR3 length: 15 residues. The CDR3 is CASSSDRGSPDTQYF. The DNA for the CDR3 is TGCGCCAGCAGTTCCGACAGGGGAAGTCCAGATACGCAGTATTTT.

J is TRBJ1-1 and V is TRBV6-2 or TRBV6-3; 8 bases agree with TRBD1. V shed 6 bases and J 10 bases; nucleotides not matched to a gene: 7. Germline-derived CDR1 and CDR2 are MNHEY and SVGEGT. CDR3 size: 12 residues. The CDR3 sequence is CASSWDRRLAFF. The DNA for the CDR3 is TGTGCCAGCAGCTGGGACAGGCGGCTAGCTTTCTTT.

This clonotype turned up a few times. The chain carries TRBV19 and TRBJ2-1; TRBD2 matches 12 bases. CDR3 length: 15 amino acids. Germline CDR1 reads LNHDA; CDR2 reads SQIVND (reference sequence). Unmatched junction bases numbered 2, after V lost 1 base and J lost 7 bases. The CDR3 bases are TGTGCCAGTAGTATAGGGACTAGCGGGGCAAATGAGCAGTTCTTC. Its protein is CASSIGTSGANEQFF.

The V call is TRBV6-5, the J call TRBJ1-2; no reliable D call. In germline, CDR1 is MNHEY, CDR2 SVGAGI. This CDR3 spans 14 amino acids. Between the trimmed V and J ends, which lost 0 bases and 0 bases, there was a span of 5 bases. The chain's CDR3 is CASSYSTSNYGYTF. The CDR3 nucleotides are TGTGCCAGCAGTTACTCGACGTCTAACTATGGCTACACCTTC.

This clonotype showed up just a few times. V is TRBV6-2 or TRBV6-3 and J is TRBJ1-1; unclear D gene. This CDR3 contains 13 residues. Trimming took 2 bases from V and 7 from J, leaving 11 bases between them. CDR1 and CDR2 (germline): MNHEY, SVGEGT. The CDR3 DNA sequence: TGTGCCAGCAGTTACGCGGAACGGGTTGAAGCTTTCTTT. Translation: CASSYAERVEAFF.